This T cell receptor beta chain was documented in a study of beta chain features in type 1 diabetes. Study summary: The patient and healthy donor groups were comparable for age, gender and cell yields.

Findings of the study overall: Shorter TCRB CDR3s, moderately but significantly so, were found in Type 1 diabetes patients in all four CD4+ subsets.

As for this clone: Its target is not known.

Reverse transcribing all isolated RNA meant expressed TCRB transcripts were sequenced. Clones were sequenced by immunoSEQ multiplex PCR, and TCRdb holds only the in-frame ones, with some missing. The sample has about 340,000 clones, approximately 15% seen once. The authors sorted CD4+ naive, central memory, regulatory and stem cell-like memory cells via CD45RO/CCR7/CD25/CD127/CD95/CD27. The authors obtained over 95% purity in all sorted populations. CDR1 and CDR2 from the germline V gene are SGHTA and FQGNSA. The CDR3 consists of 15 residues. Between the trimmed V and J ends, which lost 1 base and 4 bases, there was a span of 11 bases.

The TCR was taken from a woman under 30 with type 1 diabetes. What was sequenced was naive CD4+ T cells from blood. V usage is TRBV7-2 and J usage is TRBJ2-1; D is possibly TRBD1 (5 bases). CDR3 amino acids: CASSLGTTAYNEQFF. The CDR3 nucleotides read TGTGCCAGCAGCTTAGGAACGACAGCTTACAATGAGCAGTTCTTC.